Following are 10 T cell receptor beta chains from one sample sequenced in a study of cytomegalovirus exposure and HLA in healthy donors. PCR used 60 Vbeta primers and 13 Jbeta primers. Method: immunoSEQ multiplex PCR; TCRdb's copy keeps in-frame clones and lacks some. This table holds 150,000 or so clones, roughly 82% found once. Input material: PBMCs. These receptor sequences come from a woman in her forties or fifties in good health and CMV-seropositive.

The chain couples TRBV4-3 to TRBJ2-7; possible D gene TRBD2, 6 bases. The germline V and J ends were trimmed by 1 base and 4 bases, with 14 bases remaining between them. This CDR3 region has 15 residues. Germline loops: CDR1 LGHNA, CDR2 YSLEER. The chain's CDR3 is CASSQVTSPSYEQYF. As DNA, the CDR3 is TGCGCCAGCAGCCAAGTTACTAGCCCAAGTTACGAGCAGTACTTC.

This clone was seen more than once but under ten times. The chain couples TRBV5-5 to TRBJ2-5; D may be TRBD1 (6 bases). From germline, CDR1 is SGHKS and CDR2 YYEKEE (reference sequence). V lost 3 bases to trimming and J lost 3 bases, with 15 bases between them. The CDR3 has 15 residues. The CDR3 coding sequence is TGTGCCAGCAGCTCCAACGGACAGACGAAAGAGACCCAGTACTTC. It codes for CASSSNGQTKETQYF.

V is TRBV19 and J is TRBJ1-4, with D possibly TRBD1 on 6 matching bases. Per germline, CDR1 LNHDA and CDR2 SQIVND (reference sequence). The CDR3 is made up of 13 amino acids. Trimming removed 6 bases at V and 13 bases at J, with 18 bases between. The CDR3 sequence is CASSFRALGGLFF. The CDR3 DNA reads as TGTGCCAGTAGCTTCCGGGCCCTAGGGGGACTGTTTTTT.

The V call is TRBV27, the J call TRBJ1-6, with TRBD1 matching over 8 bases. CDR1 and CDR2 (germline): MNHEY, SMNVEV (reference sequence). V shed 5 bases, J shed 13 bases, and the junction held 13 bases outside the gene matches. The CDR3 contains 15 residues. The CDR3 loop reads CASSPRTGMGFPLHF. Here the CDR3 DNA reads TGTGCCAGCAGTCCCCGGACAGGGATGGGGTTCCCCCTCCACTTT.

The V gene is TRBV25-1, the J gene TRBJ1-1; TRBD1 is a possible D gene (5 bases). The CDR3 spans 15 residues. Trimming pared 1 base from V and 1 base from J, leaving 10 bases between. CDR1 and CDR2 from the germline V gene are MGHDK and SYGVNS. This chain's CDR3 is CASSESRGGNTEAFF. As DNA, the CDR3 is TGTGCCAGCAGTGAATCGAGGGGAGGGAACACTGAAGCTTTCTTT.

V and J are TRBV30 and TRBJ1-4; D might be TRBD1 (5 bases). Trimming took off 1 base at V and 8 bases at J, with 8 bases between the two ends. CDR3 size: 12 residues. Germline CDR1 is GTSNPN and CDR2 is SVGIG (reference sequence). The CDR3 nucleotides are TGTGCCTGGAGTGACGGGGGGGAAAAACTGTTTTTT. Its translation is CAWSDGGEKLFF. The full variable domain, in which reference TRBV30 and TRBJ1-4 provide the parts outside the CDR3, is SQTIHQWPATLVQPVGSPLSLECTVEGTSNPNLYWYRQAAGRGLQLLFYSVGIGQISSEVPQNLSASRPQDRQFILSSKKLLLSDSGFYLCAWSDGGEKLFFGSGTQLSVL.

In nucleotides, the CDR3 is TGCGCCAGCAGCTTGGGGGCTAGCGGAAGGAGCACAGATACGCAGTATTTT. Its protein is CASSLGASGRSTDTQYF. The chain has TRBV5-1 and TRBJ2-3, with 7 bases matching TRBD2. Germline V lookup: CDR1 SGHRS, CDR2 YFSETQ. Trimming took 0 bases from V and 0 from J; bases not matched to a gene: 7. The CDR3 totals 17 residues.

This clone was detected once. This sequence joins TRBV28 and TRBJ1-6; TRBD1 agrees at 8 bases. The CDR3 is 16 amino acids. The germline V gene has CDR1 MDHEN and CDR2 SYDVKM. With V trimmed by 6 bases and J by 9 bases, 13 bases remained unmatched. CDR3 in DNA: TGTGCCAGCAGAGTAGCCTTGACAGGGGCCCGTTCACCCCTCCACTTT. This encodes CASRVALTGARSPLHF.

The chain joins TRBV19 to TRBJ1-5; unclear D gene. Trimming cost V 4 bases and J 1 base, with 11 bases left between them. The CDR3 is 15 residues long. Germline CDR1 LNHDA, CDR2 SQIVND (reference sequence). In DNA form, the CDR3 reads TGTGCCAGTAGTAAGAGGGAAGTGAGCAATCAGCCCCAGCATTTT. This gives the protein CASSKREVSNQPQHF.

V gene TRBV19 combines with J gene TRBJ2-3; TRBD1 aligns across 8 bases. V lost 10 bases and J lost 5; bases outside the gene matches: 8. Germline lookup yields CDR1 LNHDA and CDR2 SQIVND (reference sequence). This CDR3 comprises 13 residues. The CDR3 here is CATNRGTLDTQYF. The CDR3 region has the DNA TGTGCCACCAACAGGGGGACCTTAGATACGCAGTATTTT. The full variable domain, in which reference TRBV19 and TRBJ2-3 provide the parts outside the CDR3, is DGGITQSPKYLFRKEGQNVTLSCEQNLNHDAMYWYRQDPGQGLRLIYYSQIVNDFQKGDIAEGYSVSREKKESFPLTVTSAQKNPTAFYLCATNRGTLDTQYFGPGTRLTVL.